Listed below are T cell receptor beta chains from one sample, sequenced in a study of blood T cells in healthy people across ages. A single record per CDR3 protein comes from TCRdb applying MiXCR to the 5' RACE reads. The top ten hold 10% to 15% of the sample, which has approximately 800,000 distinct CDR3 sequences, around 36% seen once. Sequenced sample: blood. The source is a man aged 18 to 35 in good health. CDR3s include the opening cysteine and the closing phenylalanine or tryptophan. The D gene is left open where the match is weak. Expanded clones get a size class; other rows say once, few or many, or leave the size out.

abundance: NA; d_gene: NA; j_gene: TRBJ2-3; v_gene: TRBV12-3/TRBV12-4; CDR3aa: CASMTAWRADTQYF; CDR3nt: TGTGCCAGCATGACCGCCTGGAGGGCAGATACGCAGTATTTT
abundance: few; d_gene: TRBD1; j_gene: TRBJ2-5; v_gene: TRBV20-1; CDR3aa: CSARRTGGIQETQYF; CDR3nt: TGCAGTGCTAGGAGGACAGGGGGGATACAAGAGACCCAGTACTTC
abundance: NA; d_gene: NA; j_gene: TRBJ2-7; v_gene: TRBV30; CDR3aa: CAWSPGPYEQYF; CDR3nt: TGTGCCTGGAGTCCGGGCCCCTACGAGCAGTACTTC
abundance: many; d_gene: NA; j_gene: TRBJ1-1; v_gene: TRBV7-9; CDR3aa: CASSLDGHNTEAFF; CDR3nt: TGTGCCAGCAGCTTAGACGGGCATAACACTGAAGCTTTCTTT
abundance: NA; d_gene: NA; j_gene: TRBJ2-5; v_gene: TRBV18; CDR3aa: CASSPAQGPNNEQYF; CDR3nt: TGTGCCAGCTCACCAGCCCAGGGGCCGAACAATGAGCAGTACTTC
abundance: NA; d_gene: NA; j_gene: TRBJ1-2; v_gene: TRBV24-1; CDR3aa: CATSGVGDYGYTF; CDR3nt: TGTGCCACCAGTGGAGTGGGGGACTATGGCTACACCTTC
abundance: few; d_gene: NA; j_gene: TRBJ1-1; v_gene: TRBV4-2; CDR3aa: CASSQEGASDTEAFF; CDR3nt: TGTGCCAGCAGCCAAGAGGGGGCTAGTGACACTGAAGCTTTCTTT
abundance: few; d_gene: TRBD1; j_gene: TRBJ2-7; v_gene: TRBV7-9; CDR3aa: CASSLVGRGQGKHNEQYF; CDR3nt: TGTGCCAGCAGCTTAGTCGGACGGGGACAGGGGAAGCACAATGAGCAGTACTTC
abundance: NA; d_gene: NA; j_gene: TRBJ1-1; v_gene: TRBV30; CDR3aa: CAGSGTSEAFF; CDR3nt: TGTGCCGGGAGCGGAACCAGTGAAGCTTTCTTT
abundance: many; d_gene: TRBD1; j_gene: TRBJ1-2; v_gene: TRBV4-3; CDR3aa: CASSRSTTGYGYTF; CDR3nt: TGCGCCAGCAGCCGTAGCACGACAGGGTATGGCTACACCTTC
abundance: NA; d_gene: NA; j_gene: TRBJ2-1; v_gene: TRBV7-9; CDR3aa: CASSLEGLISNEQFF; CDR3nt: TGTGCCAGCAGCTTAGAAGGGCTAATTTCTAATGAGCAGTTCTTC
abundance: once; d_gene: TRBD1; j_gene: TRBJ1-1; v_gene: TRBV4-2; CDR3aa: CASSQEGQSFGTEAFF; CDR3nt: TGTGCCAGCAGCCAAGAGGGACAGTCCTTTGGCACTGAAGCTTTCTTT
abundance: NA; d_gene: TRBD2; j_gene: TRBJ2-7; v_gene: TRBV4-3; CDR3aa: CASSQEFSGGYEQYF; CDR3nt: TGCGCCAGCAGCCAAGAATTTAGCGGGGGTTACGAGCAGTACTTC